One and the same sample provided the 7 T cell receptor beta chains below, sequenced in a study of regulatory T cells in long-lasting Graves disease. Arm-PCR of CDR3 regions with iRepertoire HTBI primers generated TCR beta libraries. TCRdb re-analysed the multiplex PCR reads in MiXCR, keeping a single row per CDR3 protein. The table lists 300,000 to 400,000 distinct CDR3 sequences, over 15% of them singletons, with 30% in the top ten. Time point indicated: newly diagnosed GD, antithyroid drugs for less than 3 months. Generation of the TCR library employed RNA extracted from PBMCs. These data were likewise used in another study, on T cells in Graves' hyperthyroidism and ophthalmopathy.

The material was peripheral blood mononuclear cells (PBMCs), obtained at new diagnosis, from a patient treated with antithyroid drugs. The receptors come from a man aged 40-49 years with Graves disease.

This clonotype was found many times. The rearrangement links TRBV30 to TRBJ1-1; D is perhaps TRBD1 (5 bases). The CDR3 spans 12 residues. V gave up 8 bases and J gave up 0 bases, with 10 bases separating them. Germline V CDR1 and CDR2: GTSNPN, SVGIG (reference sequence). The CDR3 nucleotides are TGTGCCAGCGGGGGAATGAACACTGAAGCTTTCTTT. Translating gives CASGGMNTEAFF.

This clonotype came up many times. The rearrangement links TRBV2 to TRBJ2-1; D not resolved. V was cut by 1 base and J by 12 bases, with 16 bases left in between. The CDR3 extends over 14 amino acids. Germline values: CDR1 SNHLY, CDR2 FYNNEI. CDR3 protein: CASSEGVSGRVQFF. For the CDR3, the DNA is TGTGCCAGCAGTGAAGGGGTCTCGGGTAGGGTGCAGTTCTTC.

The rearrangement uses TRBV7-2 and TRBJ2-1; 8 bases agree with TRBD2. The J segment lost 9 bases and the V segment lost 8 bases, leaving 15 bases of the junction unmatched. The germline V gene has CDR1 SGHTA and CDR2 FQGNSA. This CDR3 contains 15 residues. Here the CDR3 DNA reads TGTGCCAGCGTGCCCTGGGGAGCGGGAGCGGGTGAGCAGTTCTTC. Translation gives CASVPWGAGAGEQFF.

This clonotype showed up just a few times. The chain carries TRBV19 and TRBJ1-5; D might be TRBD1 (5 bases). Per the germline V gene, CDR1 is LNHDA and CDR2 is SQIVND (reference sequence). This CDR3 region has 15 residues. Trimming removed 0 bases from V and 4 bases from J, with 10 bases in between. As DNA, the CDR3 is TGTGCCAGTAGTATAGATTGGGCAGGGAATCAGCCCCAGCATTTT. As protein: CASSIDWAGNQPQHF.

The chain combines TRBV2 with TRBJ2-1; D is perhaps TRBD1 (6 bases). The CDR3 sequence is 13 residues long. Germline CDR1 is SNHLY and CDR2 is FYNNEI. With 6 bases removed from V and 5 bases from J, the gap between germline ends came to 11 bases. The CDR3 DNA reads TGTGCCAGCAGGATAGGGGGTCACAATGAGCAGTTCTTC. Encoded protein: CASRIGGHNEQFF.

The chain employs TRBV7-2 and TRBJ2-3; 10 bases line up with TRBD2. The V segment lost 5 bases and the J segment 4 bases; nucleotides outside the gene matches: 15. Per the germline V gene, CDR1 is SGHTA and CDR2 is FQGNSA. This CDR3 comprises 18 residues. This CDR3 is CASSPTGTSGGVADTQYF. CDR3 nucleotide sequence: TGTGCCAGCAGCCCAACCGGAACGAGCGGGGGGGTCGCAGATACGCAGTATTTT.

About this clonotype: A much larger clone lies a single base off, so this may be a read error. This chain uses TRBV20-1 with TRBJ2-7; D is uncertain. Germline lookup yields CDR1 DFQATT and CDR2 SNEGSKA (reference sequence). This CDR3 spans 11 amino acids. Deletions cut 1 base from V and 6 bases from J, with 7 bases between. Here the CDR3 reads CSARAGLEQYF. Here the CDR3 DNA reads TGCAGTGCTAGAGCTGGGCTCGAGCAGTACTTC.